This T cell receptor (beta chain) was observed in a study of T cells after yellow fever vaccination. J gave up 7 bases and V 5 bases, and 13 bases lay outside the gene matches. The CDR3 loop spans 16 amino acids. CDR1 is MDHEN, CDR2 SYDVKM, per germline. One entry per CDR3 protein results from TCRdb running MiXCR on the 5' RACE reads. The profile covers roughly 500,000 distinct CDR3 sequences, with about 19% appearing a single time and about 13% taken by the ten largest. The chain uses TRBV28 and TRBJ2-1; 8 bases line up with TRBD1. Sample: PBMCs, taken 15 days after the yellow fever booster vaccination. This receptor was taken from a man aged 25 to 40 who received the YFV17D yellow fever vaccine. The DNA for the CDR3 is TGTGCCAGCAGTGGAATGGGACAGGCCCCCGCGAATGAGCAGTTCTTC. This translates into CASSGMGQAPANEQFF.